This T cell receptor beta chain comes out of a study of blood T cell repertoires in COVID-19 (TCRdb year 2020). General notes on the study: The collaborator samples originated in the United States, Italy and Spain and spanned the acute and convalescent phases of COVID-19. Where available, HLA class I and class II types were obtained from metadata supplied by the sample provider rather than from assay-based typing. Deeply sampled blood TCRbeta repertoires from subjects exposed to, actively infected with, or recovered from COVID-19 were included in the dataset. The repertoires were made available in a free public database intended to serve as a resource for research on the immune response to SARS-CoV-2. A de-identified subject ID, COVID-19 status, age in years and sex were almost always included in the sample metadata. The material from the prospective study consisted of cDNA or gDNA derived from T cells, B-cell-depleted T cells, or PBMCs. The samples were drawn from two sources: the first 160 participants of the ongoing ImmuneRACE study, and 950 to 1,500 subjects contributed by 6 global collaborators.

Each collaborating institution followed its own protocols to collect whole blood in K2EDTA tubes. For TCRbeta analysis, collaborators shipped samples in one of three forms: frozen whole blood, isolated PBMCs, or DNA extracted from either of those sample types. TCRbeta CDR3 regions were amplified from genomic DNA using the immunoSEQ Assay, a bias-controlled multiplex PCR. Processing in the source paper ran as follows. The number of nucleated cells in each sample was estimated from the amplification of reference gene primers within the assay. Sequence reads were collapsed and filtered to measure the absolute abundance of every unique TCRbeta CDR3 rearrangement. Productive Simpson clonality was computed per sample as the square root of Simpson's diversity index over productive rearrangements. The source is immuneACCESS, and TCRdb retained only in-frame sequences with V and J called. Part of the clones is not carried over; for the studies checked, unresolved V genes explain less than half of this, and the remainder is unexplained. The V and J calls and clone size are taken from that table; D and trimming were inferred from the DNA. Within this sample are 100,000 to 150,000 clones, with 60% to 80% of them counted one time only. The top ten clonotypes cover roughly 7.3% of the sample.

About this clone: This clone's antigen is unknown. No qualities accompany the bases; no much larger clone lies one base away.

Trimming removed 6 bases from V and 4 bases from J, leaving 6 bases between the germline ends. According to the germline V gene (reference sequence), CDR1 reads LNHDA and CDR2 reads SQIVND. From the cysteine up to the phenylalanine, the CDR3 has a length of 11 residues. Only CDR3 DNA remains: 33 bases, in frame from the first base. What the study reported, not specific to this receptor: Clinical and demographic metadata were provided uncurated, with the amount varying by source and participant.

This receptor chain uses TRBV19 and TRBJ1-2; perhaps TRBD1 is the D gene, with 5 bases matching. The sample consisted of peripheral blood. This clonotype was obtained from a human donor in a cohort sampled during active COVID-19. The CDR3 has the sequence CASRQGYGYTF. The DNA is as follows: TGTGCCAGTAGGCAGGGCTATGGCTACACCTTC.